A selection of T cell receptor beta chains follows, all from one sample in a study of cytomegalovirus exposure and HLA in healthy donors. TCRdb keeps only in-frame clones here, not all; method: immunoSEQ multiplex PCR. The sample lists 130,000 or so clones; roughly 76% were seen once. Material for sequencing was PBMCs. These TCRs come from a young man in good health and CMV-seronegative. CDR3s include the opening cysteine and the closing phenylalanine or tryptophan. D genes are given only for firm matches. The size of a clone is reported for some rows only, either as once, few or many, or as a class for expanded clones.

d_call,clone_size,j_call,v_call,cdr3_nt,cdr3_aa
NA,NA,TRBJ2-3,TRBV2,TGTGCCAGCATTCGGACAGATACGCAGTATTTT,CASIRTDTQYF
TRBD1,once,TRBJ1-1,TRBV4-1,TGCGCCAGCAGCCAATCGACAGGGGGAAGAACTGAAGCTTTCTTT,CASSQSTGGRTEAFF
TRBD2,NA,TRBJ2-1,TRBV27,TGTGCCAGCAGTCCTAGCGGGGGTGTTAACAATGAGCAGTTCTTC,CASSPSGGVNNEQFF
NA,few,TRBJ2-7,TRBV18,TGTGCCAGCTCACCCCCCCCGGACAGAGCTTCAAGTAACGAGCAGTACTTC,CASSPPPDRASSNEQYF
TRBD1,NA,TRBJ2-1,TRBV6-1,TGTGCCAGCAGTGAACGGGGACAGGGATCCCATGAGCAGTTCTTC,CASSERGQGSHEQFF
NA,NA,TRBJ2-3,TRBV30,TGTGCAGGCAGCTTTAGGCTAGCCAACACAGATACGCAGTATTTT,CAGSFRLANTDTQYF
TRBD2,NA,TRBJ2-5,TRBV27,TGTGCCAGCAGTTTTCGGGGGGTGAGAGAGACCCAGTACTTC,CASSFRGVRETQYF
TRBD2,NA,TRBJ2-5,TRBV5-6,TGTGCCAGCAGCTTGGCGGATAGCGGGGGGGCCTCCCAGTACTTC,CASSLADSGGASQYF
TRBD1,NA,TRBJ2-3,TRBV2,TGTGCCAGCAGTGACCTCGGGACAGGGCCATATACGCAGTATTTT,CASSDLGTGPYTQYF
TRBD1,NA,TRBJ2-5,TRBV7-9,TGTGCCAGCAGCGTGAACAGGGGAAGAGAGACCCAGTACTTC,CASSVNRGRETQYF
NA,NA,TRBJ2-1,TRBV5-1,TGCGCCAGCAGCGAACAGCCGAGCTCCTACAATGAGCAGTTCTTC,CASSEQPSSYNEQFF
TRBD1,NA,TRBJ2-2,TRBV6-6,TGTGCCAGCAGGCGCGGACAGGGGGCGAACACCGGGGAGCTGTTTTTT,CASRRGQGANTGELFF
NA,NA,TRBJ2-1,TRBV7-2,TGTGCCAGCAGCTTAGTTGACAGTCGTCGAGAGCAGTTCTTC,CASSLVDSRREQFF
NA,NA,TRBJ1-2,TRBV4-3,TGCGCCAGCAGCCAAGAGGCCAGGGGTAACTTATATGGCTACACCTTC,CASSQEARGNLYGYTF
TRBD2,few,TRBJ2-5,TRBV2,TGTGCCAGCAGCGGGGGGGGGCGGGTCGGAGAGACCCAGTACTTC,CASSGGGRVGETQYF